This TCR beta chain is drawn from a study of cytomegalovirus exposure and HLA in healthy donors. Vbeta (60) and Jbeta (13) primers were used in the PCR. Clones were sequenced by immunoSEQ multiplex PCR, and TCRdb holds only the in-frame ones, with some missing. The sample lists roughly 250,000 clones; roughly 80% were seen once. Study-wide results and limits: No immune exposure information besides CMV serostatus was available. Rare TCR sequences dominated, though some public TCRs recurred in many donors. Later examination showed HLA-associated TCR beta chains had greater clonal expansion than equally common others.

This clone was detected only a few times. Its specificity is unknown. The germline V gene has CDR1 SGHTS and CDR2 YDEGEE. Trimming removed 0 bases from V and 0 bases from J, with 10 bases in between. The CDR3 loop spans 17 amino acids. The sample was PBMCs. This chain joins TRBV5-8 and TRBJ2-6, with D uncertain. This receptor was identified in a girl aged 2-15 years in good health and CMV-seronegative. The CDR3: CASSLVSQYSGANVLTF. DNA for the CDR3: TGTGCCAGCAGCTTGGTGTCACAGTACTCTGGGGCCAACGTCCTGACTTTC.